The source of this T cell receptor (beta chain) is a study of shared clonotypes between healthy human individuals. Findings and caveats of the study: Investigators expected sequencing depth to affect clonotype sharing among donors.

Turning to this clone: Its antigen is unknown.

The CDR3 is made up of 14 amino acids. V lost 10 bases and J 3 bases, leaving 19 bases between the germline ends. CDR1 and CDR2 from the germline V gene are ENHRY and SYGVKD. What was sequenced on ten immunoSEQ deep assay plates was unsorted PBMC DNA. The assay was immunoSEQ multiplex PCR, and TCRdb's table has in-frame clones only and misses some. The table has 400,000 to 600,000 clones, about three quarters seen once. The chain links TRBV10-3 to TRBJ2-7; D is possibly TRBD2 (6 bases). The source is a woman aged 40-49 years in good health. Some clones in this sample may be carry-over from other donors' samples. Source material: PBMCs. CDR3 sequence reads: CASISGTGFYEQYF. The CDR3 nucleotides are TGTGCCAGCATCTCAGGGACTGGATTCTACGAGCAGTACTTC.